This TCR beta chain is from a study of blood T cells in healthy people across ages. Whole-study results and caveats: Age advanced and TCR beta diversity per million T cells fell, roughly linearly.

A J-beta primer mix and a sample-barcoded 5' primer were used in a second PCR of about 7 to 12 cycles. TCRdb re-analysed the 5' RACE reads in MiXCR, keeping a single row per CDR3 protein. The sample lists about 1.5 million distinct CDR3 sequences, roughly 43% occurring once. This clonotype showed up just a few times. Its antigen is currently unknown. The sequenced material came from blood. The receptor was derived from a woman between 18 and 29 years old in good health.

The CDR3 sequence: CATSRDPGTSGNNEQFF. In DNA form, the CDR3 reads TGTGCCACCAGCAGAGATCCCGGGACTAGCGGAAACAATGAGCAGTTCTTC. This sequence joins TRBV15 and TRBJ2-1; 11 nucleotides match TRBD2. CDR1 and CDR2 (germline): LNHNV, YYDKDF (reference sequence). The trim removed 0 bases at V and 5 bases at J, leaving 6 bases unmatched. CDR3 length equals 17 residues.